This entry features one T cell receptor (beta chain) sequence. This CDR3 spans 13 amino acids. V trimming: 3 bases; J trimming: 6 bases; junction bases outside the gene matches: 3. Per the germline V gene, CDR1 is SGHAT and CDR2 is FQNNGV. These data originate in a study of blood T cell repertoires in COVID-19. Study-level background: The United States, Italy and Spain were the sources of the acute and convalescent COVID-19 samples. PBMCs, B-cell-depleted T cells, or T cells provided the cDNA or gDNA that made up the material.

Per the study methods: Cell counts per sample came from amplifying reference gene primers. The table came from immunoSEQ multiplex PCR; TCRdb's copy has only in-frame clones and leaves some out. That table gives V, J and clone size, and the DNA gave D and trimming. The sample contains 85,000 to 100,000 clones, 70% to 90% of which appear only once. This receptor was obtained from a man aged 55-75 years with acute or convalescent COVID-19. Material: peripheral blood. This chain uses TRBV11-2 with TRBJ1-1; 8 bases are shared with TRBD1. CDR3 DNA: TGTGCCAGCAGCTTCTACAGGGGGTCTGAAGCTTTCTTT. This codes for CASSFYRGSEAFF.